Below are 27 T cell receptor beta chains sequenced from a single sample in a study of T cells in narcolepsy. TCRdb's table, derived via immunoSEQ multiplex PCR, lists solely in-frame clones and lacks some. This sample has almost 25,000 clones, with roughly 62% found just once. The sample comprised memory (CD45RA-) CD4+ T cells from blood. Receptors originate from a human donor in good health.

This rearrangement joins TRBV18 to TRBJ2-5, with D perhaps TRBD2 (6 bases). The V and J ends lost 6 bases and 5 bases respectively, with 13 bases between them. CDR1 and CDR2 (germline): KGHSH, LQKENI. The CDR3 is 13 amino acids. The CDR3 DNA follows: TGTGCCAGCTCCCGGAGGGAATCGGAGACCCAGTACTTC. It codes for CASSRRESETQYF.

J is TRBJ1-4 and V is TRBV5-6; D gene ambiguous. The CDR3 is 15 residues long. Per germline, CDR1 SGHDT and CDR2 YYEEEE. With 0 bases removed from V and 8 bases from J, the gap between germline ends came to 14 bases. CDR3 amino acids: CASSLAGPLREKLFF. In nucleotides, the CDR3 is TGTGCCAGCAGCTTGGCGGGCCCGCTGAGGGAAAAACTGTTTTTT. Variable domain in full (rest from reference TRBV5-6 and TRBJ1-4): DAGVTQSPTHLIKTRGQQVTLRCSPKSGHDTVSWYQQALGQGPQFIFQYYEEEERQRGNFPDRFSGHQFPNYSSELNVNALLLGDSALYLCASSLAGPLREKLFFGSGTQLSVL.

This clone was observed a few times. This chain connects TRBV7-2 to TRBJ2-2, with no clear D. Trimming stripped 1 base from V and 3 bases from J, with 6 bases between. Germline CDR1 is SGHTA and CDR2 is FQGNSA. The CDR3 is 14 residues long. The CDR3 DNA sequence: TGTGCCAGCAGCTTAGGACTCTACACCGGGGAGCTGTTTTTT. Its translation: CASSLGLYTGELFF. Variable domain in full (rest from reference TRBV7-2 and TRBJ2-2): GAGVSQSPSNKVTEKGKDVELRCDPISGHTALYWYRQSLGQGLEFLIYFQGNSAPDKSGLPSDRFSAERTGGSVSTLTIQRTQQEDSAVYLCASSLGLYTGELFFGEGSRLTVL.

The V gene is TRBV5-1, the J gene TRBJ2-1; 12 bases align to TRBD1. The trim removed 2 bases at V and 7 bases at J, leaving 4 bases unmatched. CDR3 length: 15 residues. Germline loops: CDR1 SGHRS, CDR2 YFSETQ. CDR3 DNA: TGCGCCAGCAGCTTAGGGGACAGGGGGCGGAATGAGCAGTTCTTC. As protein: CASSLGDRGRNEQFF. The full variable domain, its missing parts supplied by reference TRBV5-1 and TRBJ2-1, is KAGVTQTPRYLIKTRGQQVTLSCSPISGHRSVSWYQQTPGQGLQFLFEYFSETQRNKGNFPGRFSGRQFSNSRSEMNVSTLELGDSALYLCASSLGDRGRNEQFFGPGTRLTVL.

V and J are TRBV28 and TRBJ2-1; 13 nucleotides agree with TRBD2. The CDR3 is 16 amino acids. CDR1 and CDR2 from the germline V gene are MDHEN and SYDVKM. V dropped 5 bases and J dropped 9; count of bases not matched to a gene: 10. The CDR3 region has the DNA TGTGCCAGCAGTCCGACTAGCGGGAGGCCCTATGGTGAGCAGTTCTTC. Protein sequence: CASSPTSGRPYGEQFF.

The V and J genes are TRBV5-1 and TRBJ2-5; tentative D call: TRBD2 (6 bases). Germline V lookup: CDR1 SGHRS, CDR2 YFSETQ. This CDR3 is 14 amino acids long. V was pared by 0 bases and J by 4 bases, with 10 bases between. The CDR3 DNA reads TGCGCCAGCAGCTTGGGCGGGGTAGGAGAGACCCAGTACTTC. It specifies CASSLGGVGETQYF.

This rearrangement joins TRBV27 to TRBJ2-7; D uncertain. Trimming removed 3 bases from V and 2 bases from J, with 8 bases in between. CDR1 is MNHEY, CDR2 SMNVEV, per germline (reference sequence). This CDR3 contains 13 residues. CDR3 nucleotide sequence: TGTGCCAGCAGTTTTGTCGGAACCTACGAGCAGTACTTC. Amino acid sequence: CASSFVGTYEQYF.

V gene TRBV5-4 combines with J gene TRBJ2-2, with D uncertain. Germline-derived CDR1 and CDR2 are SGHNT and YYREEE (reference sequence). V was pared by 0 bases and J by 7 bases, with 7 bases between. This CDR3 is 13 amino acids long. The CDR3 here is CASSLGGRGELFF. CDR3 DNA: TGTGCCAGCAGCTTGGGGGGTCGCGGGGAGCTGTTTTTT.

V is TRBV10-3 and J is TRBJ1-2; possibly TRBD1 for D (5 bases). Germline V gives CDR1 ENHRY, CDR2 SYGVKD. V was pared by 3 bases and J by 3 bases, with 8 bases between. The CDR3 loop spans 13 amino acids. DNA of the CDR3: TGTGCCATCAGTGACAGGGCCGACTATGGCTACACCTTC. It codes for CAISDRADYGYTF.

V is TRBV9 and J is TRBJ2-3, with D maybe TRBD2 (6 bases). V was shortened by 3 bases and J by 6 bases, with 20 bases between the two germline ends. CDR1 SGDLS and CDR2 YYNGEE come from the germline V gene. CDR3 length: 16 amino acids. The CDR3 sequence is CASSARDEGGRDTQYF. The CDR3 nucleotides are TGTGCCAGCAGCGCGCGAGACGAGGGAGGTAGGGATACGCAGTATTTT.

V gene TRBV6-5 combines with J gene TRBJ1-4; D unclear. V lost 2 bases and J 4 bases, leaving 5 bases between the germline ends. Germline CDR1 is MNHEY and CDR2 is SVGAGI. This CDR3 is built from 13 residues. CDR3 loop: CASSYGVNEKLFF. The CDR3 bases are TGTGCCAGCAGTTACGGGGTTAATGAAAAACTGTTTTTT.

J is TRBJ2-7 and V is TRBV5-6, with TRBD1 matching over 9 bases. Germline trimming cut 2 bases from V and 6 bases from J; bases unmatched to any gene: 9. The CDR3 totals 15 residues. Germline V gene lookup returns CDR1 SGHDT and CDR2 YYEEEE. Here the CDR3 DNA reads TGTGCCAGCAGCTTTGGGGACAGGGCCCTCGGCGAGCAGTACTTC. Translation: CASSFGDRALGEQYF.

In the case of this clone: At the DNA level, this CDR3 is encoded by other sequences in the same sample as well. V gene TRBV6-6 combines with J gene TRBJ1-1; possibly TRBD1 for D (6 bases). Trimming left V 8 bases short and J 5 bases short, with 18 bases between. Germline V gene sequence: CDR1 MNHNY, CDR2 SVGAGI (reference sequence). The CDR3 extends over 14 amino acids. The CDR3 is CASGLGGRETEAFF. CDR3 coding DNA: TGTGCCAGCGGTCTCGGGGGCCGGGAAACTGAAGCTTTCTTT.

The J gene is TRBJ1-2, the V gene TRBV19; tentatively, D is TRBD1 (6 bases). The V gene's germline CDR1 is LNHDA and CDR2 SQIVND (reference sequence). With 8 bases removed from V and 8 bases from J, the gap between germline ends came to 18 bases. There are 13 residues in the CDR3. The DNA for the CDR3 is TGTGCCAGTTCGGACAGAATTGATTCGGGCTACACCTTC. Translated: CASSDRIDSGYTF.

The rearrangement links TRBV20-1 to TRBJ1-1, with unresolved D. This CDR3 has 11 residues. V shed 2 bases and J shed 4 bases, with 5 bases lying between them. Looked up from germline, CDR1 is DFQATT and CDR2 is SNEGSKA (reference sequence). In DNA form, the CDR3 reads TGCAGTGCTAGAAAGGTCACTGAAGCTTTCTTT. Translated, it gives CSARKVTEAFF.

This chain uses TRBV5-8 with TRBJ2-5, with 9 bases lining up with TRBD1. Per the germline V gene, CDR1 is SGHTS and CDR2 is YDEGEE. V lost 7 bases, J lost 4 bases, and 5 bases stayed unmatched. The CDR3 spans 13 residues. The CDR3 protein is CASGPDRGETQYF. The CDR3 DNA reads TGTGCCAGCGGGCCGGACAGGGGAGAGACCCAGTACTTC.

The V gene is TRBV15, the J gene TRBJ1-6; TRBD1 matches at 11 bases. Germline V lookup: CDR1 LNHNV, CDR2 YYDKDF (reference sequence). The CDR3 covers 17 residues. V was pared by 2 bases and J by 4 bases, with 4 bases of the junction left unmatched. CDR3 amino acids: CATSRSGQGAYNSPLHF. In DNA form, the CDR3 reads TGTGCCACCAGCAGATCTGGACAGGGGGCTTATAATTCACCCCTCCACTTT.

In this sample, this clone turned up once. The chain carries TRBV23-1 and TRBJ1-1; possible D gene TRBD1, 6 bases. TRBV23-1 is noted as an ORF with a role that remains uncertain. CDR3 size: 14 residues. This CDR3 reads CPQRGGAKDTEAFF. As DNA, the CDR3 is TGCCCACAGCGAGGGGGGGCAAAGGACACTGAAGCTTTCTTT.

The chain joins TRBV2 to TRBJ2-5; TRBD2 matches at 9 bases. The length of the CDR3 is 14 residues. With V trimmed by 6 bases and J by 3 bases, 5 bases remained unmatched. CDR1 is SNHLY and CDR2 is FYNNEI in the germline V gene. The CDR3 DNA reads as TGTGCCAGCAGAGGGACTAGCATTGAAGAGACCCAGTACTTC. Translation gives CASRGTSIEETQYF.

This chain uses TRBV18 with TRBJ1-4; the D is unclear. The CDR3 has 13 residues. The germline V gene encodes CDR1 KGHSH and CDR2 LQKENI. The germline V and J ends were trimmed by 2 bases and 4 bases, with 5 bases remaining between them. The CDR3 reads CASSPALNEKLFF. As DNA, the CDR3 is TGTGCCAGCTCACCAGCCCTTAATGAAAAACTGTTTTTT. The full variable domain, with the rest looked up from reference TRBV18 and TRBJ1-4, is NAGVMQNPRHLVRRRGQEARLRCSPMKGHSHVYWYRQLPEEGLKFMVYLQKENIIDESGMPKERFSAEFPKEGPSILRIQQVVRGDSAAYFCASSPALNEKLFFGSGTQLSVL.

This chain uses TRBV28 with TRBJ1-1, with 8 bases fitting TRBD1. The CDR3 spans 16 residues. Germline CDR1 reads MDHEN; CDR2 reads SYDVKM. The junction had 12 bases not matched to a gene; V was cut back by 5 bases and J by 4 bases. CDR3: CASSRGTGNWGTEAFF. CDR3 bases: TGTGCCAGCAGTAGGGGGACAGGAAATTGGGGCACTGAAGCTTTCTTT. Supplemented by reference TRBV28 and TRBJ1-1, the full variable domain reads DVKVTQSSRYLVKRTGEKVFLECVQDMDHENMFWYRQDPGLGLRLIYFSYDVKMKEKGDIPEGYSVSREKKERFSLILESASTNQTSMYLCASSRGTGNWGTEAFFGQGTRLTVV.

V usage is TRBV28 and J usage is TRBJ1-3, with D possibly TRBD1 on 5 matching bases. V shed 5 bases and J shed 1 base, with 9 bases lying between them. This CDR3 has 14 residues. The germline V gene has CDR1 MDHEN and CDR2 SYDVKM. This CDR3 is CASSTGLSGNTIYF. The CDR3 DNA sequence: TGTGCCAGCAGTACGGGGCTGTCTGGAAACACCATATATTTT.

The chain uses TRBV2 and TRBJ2-3; 8 nucleotides line up with TRBD1. Looked up from germline, CDR1 is SNHLY and CDR2 is FYNNEI. The CDR3 consists of 14 residues. V was pared by 5 bases and J by 0 bases, with 1 base of the junction left unmatched. CDR3 sequence (DNA): TGTGCCAGCAGTACAGGGGGGAGCACAGATACGCAGTATTTT. This sequence encodes CASSTGGSTDTQYF.

The chain couples TRBV11-2 to TRBJ1-3; the D is unclear. Germline CDR1 is SGHAT and CDR2 is FQNNGV. This CDR3 spans 15 amino acids. Between the trimmed V and J ends, which lost 1 base and 0 bases, there was a span of 7 bases. The CDR3 sequence is CASSLVLSSGNTIYF. CDR3 sequence (DNA): TGTGCCAGCAGCTTAGTACTTTCCTCTGGAAACACCATATATTTT.

The rearrangement uses TRBV27 and TRBJ1-5; a weak D match, TRBD1 (6 bases). The CDR3 spans 14 residues. The V and J ends lost 6 bases and 7 bases respectively, with 16 bases between them. The germline V gene encodes CDR1 MNHEY and CDR2 SMNVEV (reference sequence). CDR3 protein: CASRFQGLWQPQHF. Here the CDR3 DNA reads TGTGCCAGCAGATTTCAGGGGCTTTGGCAGCCCCAGCATTTT.

This chain links TRBV6-5 with TRBJ1-1, with unresolved D. CDR1 and CDR2 from the germline V gene are MNHEY and SVGAGI. V lost 8 bases, J lost 6 bases, and 16 bases lay in between. The CDR3 totals 13 residues. CDR3 coding DNA: TGTGCCAGCGGTAATCCCCTGGGCTCTGAAGCTTTCTTT. This sequence encodes CASGNPLGSEAFF.

This chain uses TRBV2 with TRBJ2-3, with D perhaps TRBD2 (5 bases). CDR1 and CDR2 from the germline V gene are SNHLY and FYNNEI. This CDR3 is built from 13 residues. Deletions cut 6 bases from V and 1 base from J, with 8 bases between. Here the CDR3 reads CASSKAGTDTQYF. Here the CDR3 DNA reads TGTGCCAGCAGCAAAGCGGGCACAGATACGCAGTATTTT.